The source of this T cell receptor beta chain is a study of lymphopenia after photon versus proton radiotherapy. General study results and limits: Survival link was tested only in deceased patients; proton benefit remains a possibility.

Concerning this clone itself: Its antigen is unknown.

Profiling relied on immunoSEQ multiplex PCR, and the TCRdb table lists in-frame clones only, not all of them. This sample yields about 7,300 clones, of which roughly 90% are seen a single time; 17% belongs to the top ten. Germline values: CDR1 SNHLY, CDR2 FYNNEI. Trimming stripped 6 bases from V and 0 bases from J, with 18 bases between. This CDR3 contains 18 residues. V and J are TRBV2 and TRBJ2-6, with a weak D call TRBD1 (6 bases). This TCR was sampled from a man aged 55 to 70 with cholangiocarcinoma. Material: peripheral blood, obtained from a patient treated with photon-based radiotherapy. The CDR3 nucleotides are TGTGCCAGCAGCATACAGGGATCATCCCTCTCTGGGGCCAACGTCCTGACTTTC. This translates into CASSIQGSSLSGANVLTF.